The T cell receptor beta chain under discussion was sequenced for a study of response to subunit inactivated influenza vaccine (dated by TCRdb to between 2017 and 2018). Background for the entire study: Deep quantitative T cell receptor repertoire profiling was used in the study to track responses to a trivalent subunit inactivated influenza vaccine.

Concerning this clonotype itself: Its binding antigen is unknown. A junction boundary mismatches the germline segment, possibly from a read error.

The library came from RT-PCR. The sequencer was an Illumina HiSeq 2500. TCRdb trimmed public reads at Q25 via fastp, called clones via MiXCR and kept in-frame beta chains. CDR3 protein duplicates are merged, each entry listing the most common genes and DNA. The sample data list roughly 500,000 distinct CDR3 sequences, and approximately 17% of these were observed just once. The top ten clonotypes cover over 2.5% of the sample. The germline V gene (reference sequence) gives CDR1 as DFQATT and CDR2 as SNEGSKA. There are 16 amino acids in the CDR3, from cysteine to phenylalanine inclusive. Just CDR3 DNA is preserved here, 48 bases in frame from base 1. Overall results and qualifications from the work: According to the authors, only a limited number of new T cells may be recruited by each seasonal influenza vaccination.

This receptor was obtained from a man aged 50-75 years who received an inactivated influenza vaccine. Donor details come from another sample of the same person, matched by shared clones. The sequencing here drew on CD4+ T cells sorted from PBMCs, taken less than 30 months after vaccination. The V gene is TRBV20-1 and the J gene is TRBJ2-1; tentative D gene TRBD2, with 6 bases matching. The bases read TGCAGTGCTAGAGATGGGACGAGACTAGGGTACAATAAGCAGTTCTTC. The resulting protein is CSARDGTRLGYNKQFF.